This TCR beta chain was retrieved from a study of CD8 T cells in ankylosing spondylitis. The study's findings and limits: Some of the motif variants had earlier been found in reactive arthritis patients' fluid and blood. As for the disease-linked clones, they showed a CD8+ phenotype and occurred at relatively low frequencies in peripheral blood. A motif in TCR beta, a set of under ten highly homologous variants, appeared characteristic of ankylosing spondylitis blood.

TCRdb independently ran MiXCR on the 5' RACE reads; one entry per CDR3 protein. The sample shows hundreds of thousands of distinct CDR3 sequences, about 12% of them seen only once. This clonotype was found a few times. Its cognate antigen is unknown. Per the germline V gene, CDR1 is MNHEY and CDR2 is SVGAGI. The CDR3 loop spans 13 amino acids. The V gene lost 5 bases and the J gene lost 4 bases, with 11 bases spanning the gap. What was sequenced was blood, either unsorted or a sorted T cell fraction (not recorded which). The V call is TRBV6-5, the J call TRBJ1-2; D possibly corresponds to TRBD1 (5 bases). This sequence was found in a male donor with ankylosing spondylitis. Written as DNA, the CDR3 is TGTGCCAGCAGTACTCGGGACGGCTATGGCTACACCTTC. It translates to CASSTRDGYGYTF.